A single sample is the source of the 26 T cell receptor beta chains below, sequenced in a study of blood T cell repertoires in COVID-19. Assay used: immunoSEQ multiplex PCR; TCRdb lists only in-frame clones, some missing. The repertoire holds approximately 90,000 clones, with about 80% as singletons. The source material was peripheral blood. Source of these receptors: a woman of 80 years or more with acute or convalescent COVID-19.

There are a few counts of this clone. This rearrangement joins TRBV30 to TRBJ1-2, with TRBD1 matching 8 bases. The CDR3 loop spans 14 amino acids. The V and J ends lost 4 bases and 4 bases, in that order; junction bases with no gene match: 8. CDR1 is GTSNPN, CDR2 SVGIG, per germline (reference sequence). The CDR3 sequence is CAWMMTGVLYGYTF. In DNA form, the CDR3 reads TGTGCCTGGATGATGACAGGGGTCCTCTATGGCTACACCTTC.

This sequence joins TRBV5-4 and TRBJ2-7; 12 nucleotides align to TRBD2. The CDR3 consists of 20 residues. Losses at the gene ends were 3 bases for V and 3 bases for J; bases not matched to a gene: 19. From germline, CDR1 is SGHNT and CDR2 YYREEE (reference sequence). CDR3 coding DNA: TGTGCCAGCAGCTCACGGGCGTCTAGCGGGAGGGGACGTAAGGTCTACGAGCAGTACTTC. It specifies CASSSRASSGRGRKVYEQYF.

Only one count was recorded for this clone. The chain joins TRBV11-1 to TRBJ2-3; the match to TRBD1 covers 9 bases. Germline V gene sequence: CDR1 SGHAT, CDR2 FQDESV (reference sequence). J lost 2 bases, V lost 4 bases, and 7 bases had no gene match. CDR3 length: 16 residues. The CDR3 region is CASSSHRGLSTDTQYF. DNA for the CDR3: TGTGCCAGCAGCTCCCACAGGGGGCTATCCACAGATACGCAGTATTTT. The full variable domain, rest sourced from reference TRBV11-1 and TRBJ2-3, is EAEVAQSPRYKITEKSQAVAFWCDPISGHATLYWYRQILGQGPELLVQFQDESVVDDSQLPKDRFSAERLKGVDSTLKIQPAELGDSAMYLCASSSHRGLSTDTQYFGPGTRLTVL.

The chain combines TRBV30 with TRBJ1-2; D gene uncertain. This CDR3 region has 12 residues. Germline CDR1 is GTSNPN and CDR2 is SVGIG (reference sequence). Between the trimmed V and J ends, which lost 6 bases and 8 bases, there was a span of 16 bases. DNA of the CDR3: TGTGCCTGTGCACTGCATCTATTCGGCTACACCTTC. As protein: CACALHLFGYTF.

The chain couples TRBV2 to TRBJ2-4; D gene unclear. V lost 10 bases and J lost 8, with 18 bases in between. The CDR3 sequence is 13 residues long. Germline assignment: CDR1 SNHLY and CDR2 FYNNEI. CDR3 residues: CATTGWSKDIQYF. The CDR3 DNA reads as TGTGCCACCACTGGCTGGAGTAAGGACATTCAGTACTTC.

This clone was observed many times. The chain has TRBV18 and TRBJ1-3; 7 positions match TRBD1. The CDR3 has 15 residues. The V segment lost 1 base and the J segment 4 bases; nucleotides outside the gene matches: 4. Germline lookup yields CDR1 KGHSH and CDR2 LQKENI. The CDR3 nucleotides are TGTGCCAGCTCACCACGGGACAGAACCGGAAACACCATATATTTT. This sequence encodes CASSPRDRTGNTIYF. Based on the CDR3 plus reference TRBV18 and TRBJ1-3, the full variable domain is NAGVMQNPRHLVRRRGQEARLRCSPMKGHSHVYWYRQLPEEGLKFMVYLQKENIIDESGMPKERFSAEFPKEGPSILRIQQVVRGDSAAYFCASSPRDRTGNTIYFGEGSWLTVV.

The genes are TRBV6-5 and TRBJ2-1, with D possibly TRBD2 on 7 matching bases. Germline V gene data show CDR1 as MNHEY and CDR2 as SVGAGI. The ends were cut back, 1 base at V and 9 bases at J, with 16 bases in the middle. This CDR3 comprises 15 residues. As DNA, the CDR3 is TGTGCCAGCAGTTACTTGCGGGGGCCGTCGGGTGAGCAGTTCTTC. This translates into CASSYLRGPSGEQFF.

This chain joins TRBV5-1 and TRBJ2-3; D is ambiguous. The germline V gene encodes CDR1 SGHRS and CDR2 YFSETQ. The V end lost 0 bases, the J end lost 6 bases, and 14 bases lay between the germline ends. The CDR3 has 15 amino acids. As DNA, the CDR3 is TGCGCCAGCAGCTTGGGAGGCCTAGAGCAGGATACGCAGTATTTT. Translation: CASSLGGLEQDTQYF.

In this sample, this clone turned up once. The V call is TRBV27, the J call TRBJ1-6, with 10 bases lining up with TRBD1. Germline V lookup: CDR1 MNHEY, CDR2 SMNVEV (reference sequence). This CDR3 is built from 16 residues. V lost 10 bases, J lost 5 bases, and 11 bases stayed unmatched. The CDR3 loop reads CATPGTGVRDNSPLHF. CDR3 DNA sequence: TGTGCCACTCCCGGGACAGGGGTTAGGGATAATTCACCCCTCCACTTT.

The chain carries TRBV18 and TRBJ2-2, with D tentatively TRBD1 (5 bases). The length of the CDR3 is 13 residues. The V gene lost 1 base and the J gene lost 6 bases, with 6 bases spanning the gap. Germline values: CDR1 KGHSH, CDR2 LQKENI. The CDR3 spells CASSPLGAGELFF. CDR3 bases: TGTGCCAGCTCACCACTAGGGGCCGGGGAGCTGTTTTTT.

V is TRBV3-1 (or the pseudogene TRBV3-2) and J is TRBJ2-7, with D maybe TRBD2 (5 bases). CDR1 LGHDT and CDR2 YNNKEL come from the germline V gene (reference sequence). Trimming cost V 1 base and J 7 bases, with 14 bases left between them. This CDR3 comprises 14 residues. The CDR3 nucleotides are TGTGCCAGCAGCCAAGGAGGGCAGCGGAGGGAGCAGTACTTC. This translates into CASSQGGQRREQYF.

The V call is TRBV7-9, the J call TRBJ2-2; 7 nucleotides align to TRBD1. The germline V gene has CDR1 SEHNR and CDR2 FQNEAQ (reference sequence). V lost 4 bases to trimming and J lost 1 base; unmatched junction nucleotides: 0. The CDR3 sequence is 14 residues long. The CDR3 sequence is CASSWTGNTGELFF. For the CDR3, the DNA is TGTGCCAGCAGCTGGACAGGGAACACCGGGGAGCTGTTTTTT.

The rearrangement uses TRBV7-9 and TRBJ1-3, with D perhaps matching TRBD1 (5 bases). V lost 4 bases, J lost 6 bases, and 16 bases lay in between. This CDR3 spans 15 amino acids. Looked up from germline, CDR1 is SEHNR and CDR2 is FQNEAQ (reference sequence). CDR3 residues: CASSSPGRGINTIYF. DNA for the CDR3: TGTGCCAGCAGCTCCCCAGGAAGGGGAATAAACACCATATATTTT. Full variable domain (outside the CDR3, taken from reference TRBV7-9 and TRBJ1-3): DTGVSQNPRHKITKRGQNVTFRCDPISEHNRLYWYRQTLGQGPEFLTYFQNEAQLEKSRLLSDRFSAERPKGSFSTLEIQRTEQGDSAMYLCASSSPGRGINTIYFGEGSWLTVV.

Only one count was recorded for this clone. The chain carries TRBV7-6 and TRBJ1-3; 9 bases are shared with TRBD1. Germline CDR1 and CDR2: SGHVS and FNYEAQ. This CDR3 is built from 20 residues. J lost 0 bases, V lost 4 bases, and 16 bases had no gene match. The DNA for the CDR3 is TGTGCCAGCAGCTCAAGCCCGGCGGGGACAGGGATCCTCTCTGGAAACACCATATATTTT. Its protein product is CASSSSPAGTGILSGNTIYF. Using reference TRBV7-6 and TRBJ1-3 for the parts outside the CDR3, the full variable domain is GAGVSQSPRYKVTKRGQDVALRCDPISGHVSLYWYRQALGQGPEFLTYFNYEAQQDKSGLPNDRFSAERPEGSISTLTIQRTEQRDSAMYRCASSSSPAGTGILSGNTIYFGEGSWLTVV.

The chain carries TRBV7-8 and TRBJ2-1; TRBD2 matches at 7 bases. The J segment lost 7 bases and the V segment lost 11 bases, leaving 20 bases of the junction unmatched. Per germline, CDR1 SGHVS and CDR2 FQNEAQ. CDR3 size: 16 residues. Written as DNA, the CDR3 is TGTGCCTCTTCCGATTTGGCGGGAGTGAGGTGGAATGAGCAGTTCTTC. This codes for CASSDLAGVRWNEQFF. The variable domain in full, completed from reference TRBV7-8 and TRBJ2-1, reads GAGVSQSPRYKVAKRGQDVALRCDPISGHVSLFWYQQALGQGPEFLTYFQNEAQLDKSGLPSDRFFAERPEGSVSTLKIQRTQQEDSAVYLCASSDLAGVRWNEQFFGPGTRLTVL.

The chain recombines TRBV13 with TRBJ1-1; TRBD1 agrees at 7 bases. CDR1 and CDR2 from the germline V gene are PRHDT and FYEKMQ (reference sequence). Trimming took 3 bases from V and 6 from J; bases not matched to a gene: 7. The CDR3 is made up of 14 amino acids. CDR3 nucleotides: TGTGCCAGCAGCTTCTTAAAGGGGGCATCTGAAGCTTTCTTT. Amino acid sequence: CASSFLKGASEAFF.

CDR3 protein: CAISEQGGRALYNEQFF. DNA of the CDR3: TGTGCCATCAGTGAGCAGGGTGGGAGGGCCCTCTACAATGAGCAGTTCTTC. The chain carries TRBV10-3 and TRBJ2-1; 7 positions agree with TRBD2. The CDR3 is 17 amino acids. Unmatched junction bases numbered 10, after V lost 2 bases and J lost 3 bases. Germline-derived CDR1 and CDR2 are ENHRY and SYGVKD.

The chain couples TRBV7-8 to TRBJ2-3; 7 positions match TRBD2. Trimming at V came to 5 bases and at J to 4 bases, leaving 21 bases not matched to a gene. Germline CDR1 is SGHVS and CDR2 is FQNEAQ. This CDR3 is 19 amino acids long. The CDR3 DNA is TGTGCCAGCAGCCCCCAACTAGCGTTCTACGGAGCTGACTCAGATACGCAGTATTTT. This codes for CASSPQLAFYGADSDTQYF.

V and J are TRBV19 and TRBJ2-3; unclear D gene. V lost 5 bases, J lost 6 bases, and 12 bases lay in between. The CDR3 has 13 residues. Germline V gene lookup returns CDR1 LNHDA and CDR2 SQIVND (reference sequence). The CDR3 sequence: CASSVEPVDTQYF. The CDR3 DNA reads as TGTGCCAGTAGTGTTGAACCAGTTGATACGCAGTATTTT.

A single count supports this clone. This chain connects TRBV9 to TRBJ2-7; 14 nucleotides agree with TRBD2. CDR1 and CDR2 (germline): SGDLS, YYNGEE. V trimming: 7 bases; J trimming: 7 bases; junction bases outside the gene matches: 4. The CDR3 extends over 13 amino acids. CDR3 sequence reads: CASGTSGSGEQYF. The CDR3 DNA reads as TGTGCCAGCGGGACTAGCGGGAGTGGAGAGCAGTACTTC.

The CDR3 nucleotides read TGTGCCAGCAGCCGGGGAAGGGGGCAAGAGACCCAGTACTTC. Amino acid sequence: CASSRGRGQETQYF. V is TRBV11-3 and J is TRBJ2-5; D might be TRBD1 (6 bases). Germline-derived CDR1 and CDR2 are SGHNT and YENEEA. The CDR3 covers 14 residues. V was shortened by 5 bases and J by 2 bases, with 12 bases between the two germline ends.

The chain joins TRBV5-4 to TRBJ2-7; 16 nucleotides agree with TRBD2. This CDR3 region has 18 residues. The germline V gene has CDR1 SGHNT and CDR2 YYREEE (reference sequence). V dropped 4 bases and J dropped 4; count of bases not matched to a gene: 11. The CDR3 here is CASSVGGGLAGGPYEQYF. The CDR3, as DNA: TGTGCCAGCAGCGTTGGGGGGGGACTAGCGGGAGGGCCTTACGAGCAGTACTTC.

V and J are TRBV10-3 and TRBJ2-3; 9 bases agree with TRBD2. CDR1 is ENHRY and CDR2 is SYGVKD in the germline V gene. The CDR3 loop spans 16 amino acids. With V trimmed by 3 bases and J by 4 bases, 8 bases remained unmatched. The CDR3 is CAISDGLAGEADTQYF. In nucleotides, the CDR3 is TGTGCCATCAGTGATGGCTTAGCGGGGGAGGCAGATACGCAGTATTTT.

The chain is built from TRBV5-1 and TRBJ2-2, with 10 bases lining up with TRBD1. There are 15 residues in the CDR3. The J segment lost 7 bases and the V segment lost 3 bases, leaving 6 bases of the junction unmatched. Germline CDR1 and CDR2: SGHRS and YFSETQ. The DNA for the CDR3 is TGCGCCAGCAGCTCACGGACAGGGGGAGTCGGGGAGCTGTTTTTT. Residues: CASSSRTGGVGELFF.

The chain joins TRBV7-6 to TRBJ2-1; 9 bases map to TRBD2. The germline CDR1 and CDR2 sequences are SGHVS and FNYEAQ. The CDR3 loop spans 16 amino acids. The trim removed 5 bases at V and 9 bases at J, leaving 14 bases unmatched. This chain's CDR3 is CASSPKVGTSPGEQFF. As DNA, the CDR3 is TGTGCCAGCAGCCCAAAGGTGGGGACTAGCCCAGGTGAGCAGTTCTTC.

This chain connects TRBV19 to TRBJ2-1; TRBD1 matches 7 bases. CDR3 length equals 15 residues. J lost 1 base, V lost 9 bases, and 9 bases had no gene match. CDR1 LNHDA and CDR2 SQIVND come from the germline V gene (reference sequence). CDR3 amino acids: CASQYRGLSYNEQFF. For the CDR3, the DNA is TGTGCCAGCCAGTATAGGGGGCTATCCTACAATGAGCAGTTCTTC.